The 10 T cell receptor beta chains given below trace back to one sample, sequenced in a study of B cell selection in AIRE deficiency (dated by TCRdb to the late 2010s). To prepare the library, the immunoSEQ multiplex PCR assay was applied. Entries here come from immuneACCESS through TCRdb and include only in-frame sequences with V and J called. Some clones fail to appear in such tables; in the studies checked, an unresolved V gene covers under half of the shortfall, and the cause of the remainder is unknown. For this sample the table gives about 25,000 clones, of which roughly 95% were detected only once. The leading ten clones occupy just under 0.25% of the sample. Conventional CD4 T cells were sorted as cells that were CD4+CD127+. The sequenced sample consisted of CD4+CD127+ conventional T cells sorted from PBMCs. Every receptor here comes from a human donor in good health.

This chain connects TRBV4-2 to TRBJ2-7; a weak D match, TRBD2 (5 bases). The CDR3 length is 16 residues. The V gene's germline CDR1 is LGHNA and CDR2 YNFKEQ. Trimming removed 4 bases at V and 2 bases at J, with 18 bases between. The CDR3 spells CASSPRMNPEAYEQYF. The CDR3 coding sequence is TGTGCCAGCAGCCCCCGAATGAACCCGGAGGCCTACGAGCAGTACTTC.

The chain links TRBV29-1 to TRBJ1-1, with 7 bases fitting TRBD1. This CDR3 is built from 14 residues. Losses at the gene ends were 3 bases for V and 1 base for J; bases not matched to a gene: 5. CDR1 SQVTM and CDR2 ANQGSEA come from the germline V gene. CDR3 nucleotide sequence: TGCAGCGTTGAGGCACAGGGGAAGAACACTGAAGCTTTCTTT. It encodes CSVEAQGKNTEAFF.

The chain combines TRBV6-5 with TRBJ2-1; the match to TRBD1 covers 8 bases. Germline CDR1 and CDR2: MNHEY and SVGAGI. Unmatched junction bases numbered 5, after V lost 6 bases and J lost 4 bases. The CDR3 has 14 amino acids. The CDR3 region is CASRKDRDYNEQFF. CDR3 nucleotide sequence: TGTGCCAGCAGAAAGGACAGGGATTACAATGAGCAGTTCTTC.

This clone was observed a few times. The genes are TRBV18 and TRBJ1-2; 7 bases are a match to TRBD1. V was clipped by 3 bases and J by 6 bases; unmatched bases: 4. The CDR3 runs to 13 residues. Germline-derived CDR1 and CDR2 are KGHSH and LQKENI. The CDR3 region has the DNA TGTGCCAGCTCACCCCGACAGGGCGATGGCTACACCTTC. This translates into CASSPRQGDGYTF.

The chain is built from TRBV10-1 and TRBJ2-4; D is undetermined. The CDR3 is made up of 14 amino acids. Germline V gene data show CDR1 as WNHNN and CDR2 as SYGVQD (reference sequence). Trimming took 5 bases from V and 0 from J, leaving 8 bases between them. The chain's CDR3 is CASSHSVAKNIQYF. CDR3 bases: TGCGCCAGCAGTCACTCTGTAGCCAAAAACATTCAGTACTTC.

The rearrangement joins TRBV6-5 to TRBJ2-5, with 7 bases aligning to TRBD1. Looked up from germline, CDR1 is MNHEY and CDR2 is SVGAGI. The trim removed 4 bases at V and 4 bases at J, leaving 6 bases unmatched. This CDR3 contains 14 residues. The CDR3 region is CASSFLGGTETQYF. In nucleotides, the CDR3 is TGTGCCAGCAGTTTCCTAGGGGGCACAGAGACCCAGTACTTC.

The V call is TRBV11-1, the J call TRBJ1-2; D uncertain. Between the trimmed V and J ends, which lost 5 bases and 2 bases, there was a span of 9 bases. Germline CDR1 and CDR2: SGHAT and FQDESV (reference sequence). This CDR3 has 13 amino acids. CDR3 sequence: CASSAGRNYGYTF. In DNA form, the CDR3 reads TGTGCCAGCAGCGCGGGTCGGAACTATGGCTACACCTTC.

CDR3 DNA sequence: TGTGCCAGCAGCGTAGGCAGAGACAGGGTGGATCAGCCCCAGCATTTT. It translates to CASSVGRDRVDQPQHF. The chain employs TRBV9 and TRBJ1-5; the match to TRBD1 covers 7 bases. V was clipped by 0 bases and J by 5 bases; unmatched bases: 8. The CDR3 runs to 16 residues. The germline V gene encodes CDR1 SGDLS and CDR2 YYNGEE.

The chain uses TRBV19 and TRBJ2-3, with 9 positions matching TRBD1. The CDR3 covers 19 residues. CDR1 is LNHDA and CDR2 is SQIVND in the germline V gene (reference sequence). V lost 5 bases and J lost 6; bases outside the gene matches: 21. Written as DNA, the CDR3 is TGTGCCAGTAGTTTCCGAACAGGGGGCCACCCCTCCGTTAGGGATACGCAGTATTTT. Translation: CASSFRTGGHPSVRDTQYF.

J is TRBJ1-3 and V is TRBV2, with 11 bases lining up with TRBD1. From germline, CDR1 is SNHLY and CDR2 FYNNEI. The CDR3 is made up of 18 amino acids. Unmatched junction bases numbered 15, after V lost 7 bases and J lost 4 bases. DNA of the CDR3: TGTGCCAGCAAGCAAACGGGGGACAGGGGGATAGTGGGAAACACCATATATTTT. This sequence encodes CASKQTGDRGIVGNTIYF.